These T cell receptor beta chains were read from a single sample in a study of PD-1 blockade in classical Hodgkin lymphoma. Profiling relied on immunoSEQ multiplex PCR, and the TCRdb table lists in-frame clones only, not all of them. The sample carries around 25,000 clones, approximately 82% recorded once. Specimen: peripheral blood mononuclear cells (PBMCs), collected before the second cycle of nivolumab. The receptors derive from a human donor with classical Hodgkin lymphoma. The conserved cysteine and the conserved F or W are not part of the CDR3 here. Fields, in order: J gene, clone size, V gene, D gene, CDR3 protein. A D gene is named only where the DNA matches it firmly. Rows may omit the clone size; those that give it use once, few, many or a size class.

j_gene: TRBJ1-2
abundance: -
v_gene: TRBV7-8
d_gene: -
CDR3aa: ASRGENYGYT

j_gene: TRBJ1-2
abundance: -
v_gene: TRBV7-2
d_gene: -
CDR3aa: ASSFWGNGYT

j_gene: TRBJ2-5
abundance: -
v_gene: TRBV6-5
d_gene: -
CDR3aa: ASSFPTGGVETQY

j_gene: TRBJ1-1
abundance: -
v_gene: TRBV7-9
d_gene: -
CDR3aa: ASSGGRRLEAF

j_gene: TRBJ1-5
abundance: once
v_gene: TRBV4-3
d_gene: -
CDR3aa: ASSPYRSGDQPQH

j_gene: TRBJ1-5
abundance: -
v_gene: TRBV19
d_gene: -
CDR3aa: ASRDRGQPQH

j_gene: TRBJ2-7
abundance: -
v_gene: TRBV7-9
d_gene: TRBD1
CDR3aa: ASSPRDRVYEQY

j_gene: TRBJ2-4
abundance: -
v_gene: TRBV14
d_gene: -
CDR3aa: ASSQLGRGNIQY

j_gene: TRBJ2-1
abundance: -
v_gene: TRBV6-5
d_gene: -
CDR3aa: ASSPHIANEQF

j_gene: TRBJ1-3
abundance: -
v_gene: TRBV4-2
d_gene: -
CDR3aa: ASSQEWTHSGNTIY

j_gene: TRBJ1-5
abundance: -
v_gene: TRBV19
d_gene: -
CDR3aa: ASTRQTYSNQPQH

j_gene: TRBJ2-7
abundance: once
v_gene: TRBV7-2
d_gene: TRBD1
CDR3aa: ASSSQGGTYEQY

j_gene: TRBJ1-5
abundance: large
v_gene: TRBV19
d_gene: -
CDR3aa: ASSIGQHSNQPQH

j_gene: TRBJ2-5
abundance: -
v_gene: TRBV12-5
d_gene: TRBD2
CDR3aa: ASWDGGEETQY

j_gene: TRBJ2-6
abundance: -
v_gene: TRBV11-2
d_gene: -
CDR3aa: ASSLGQPGANVLT

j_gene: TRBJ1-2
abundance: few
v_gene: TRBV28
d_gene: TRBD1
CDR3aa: ASSFRDRPGYT

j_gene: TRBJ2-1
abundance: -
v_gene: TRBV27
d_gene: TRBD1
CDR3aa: ASSWDRSSYNEQF

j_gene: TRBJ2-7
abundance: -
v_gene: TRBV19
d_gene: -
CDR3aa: ATQGPSYEQY

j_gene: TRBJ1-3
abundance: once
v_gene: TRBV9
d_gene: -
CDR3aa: ASSSSGSGGGTIY

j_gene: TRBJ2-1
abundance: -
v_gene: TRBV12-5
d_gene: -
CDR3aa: ASDSPVRGDEQF

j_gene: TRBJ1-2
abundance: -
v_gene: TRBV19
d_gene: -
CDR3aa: ASSKSWRGNYGYT

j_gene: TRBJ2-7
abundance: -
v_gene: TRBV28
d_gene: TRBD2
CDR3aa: ASSHLRDGLDEQY